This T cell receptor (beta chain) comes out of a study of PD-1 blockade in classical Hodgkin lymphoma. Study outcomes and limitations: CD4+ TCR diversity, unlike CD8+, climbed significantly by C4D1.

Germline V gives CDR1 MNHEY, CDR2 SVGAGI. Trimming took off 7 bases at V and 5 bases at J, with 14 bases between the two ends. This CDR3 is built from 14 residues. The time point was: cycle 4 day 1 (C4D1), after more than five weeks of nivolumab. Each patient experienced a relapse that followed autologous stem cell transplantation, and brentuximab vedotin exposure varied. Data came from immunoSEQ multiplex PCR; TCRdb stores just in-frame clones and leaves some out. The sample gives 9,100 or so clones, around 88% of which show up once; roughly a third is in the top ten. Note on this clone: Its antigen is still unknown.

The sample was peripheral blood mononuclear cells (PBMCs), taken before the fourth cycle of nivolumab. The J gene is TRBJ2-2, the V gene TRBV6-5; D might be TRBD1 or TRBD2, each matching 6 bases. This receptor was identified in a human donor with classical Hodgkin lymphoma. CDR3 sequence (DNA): TGTGCCAGCAACAGGGACTTAGGGACCGGGGAGCTGTTTTTT. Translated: CASNRDLGTGELFF.